These 30 T cell receptor beta chains originate from one sample sequenced in a study of blood T cell repertoires in COVID-19. Data came from immunoSEQ multiplex PCR; TCRdb stores just in-frame clones and leaves some out. The sample holds roughly 500,000 clones, around nine tenths seen once. The sequenced sample was PBMCs or T cells enriched from blood (not recorded which). These receptors came from a woman aged 60 to 75 who had recovered from COVID-19.

This chain links TRBV29-1 with TRBJ1-2, with D uncertain. This CDR3 spans 12 amino acids. V lost 0 bases, J lost 7 bases, and 9 bases lay in between. The germline gives CDR1 SQVTM, CDR2 ANQGSEA. CDR3 nucleotide sequence: TGCAGCGTTGAAGACAGACCGGGTGGCTACACCTTC. Translating it yields CSVEDRPGGYTF.

The CDR3 is CASSRRAGAETQYF. The DNA of the CDR3 is TGCGCCAGCAGCCGGAGGGCGGGGGCTGAGACCCAGTACTTC. The chain combines TRBV5-1 with TRBJ2-5, with D maybe TRBD2 (7 bases). Germline-derived CDR1 and CDR2 are SGHRS and YFSETQ. This CDR3 spans 14 amino acids. V lost 4 bases, J lost 5 bases, and 15 bases lay in between. Using reference TRBV5-1 and TRBJ2-5 for the parts outside the CDR3, the full variable domain is KAGVTQTPRYLIKTRGQQVTLSCSPISGHRSVSWYQQTPGQGLQFLFEYFSETQRNKGNFPGRFSGRQFSNSRSEMNVSTLELGDSALYLCASSRRAGAETQYFGPGTRLLVL.

The V and J genes are TRBV7-2 and TRBJ2-2, with 9 bases fitting TRBD2. The CDR3 runs 15 residues. The trim removed 5 bases at V and 3 bases at J, leaving 4 bases unmatched. The germline V gene encodes CDR1 SGHTA and CDR2 FQGNSA. The CDR3 protein is CASSQTSGYTGELFF. Here the CDR3 DNA reads TGTGCCAGCAGCCAGACTAGCGGTTACACCGGGGAGCTGTTTTTT.

This chain connects TRBV7-9 to TRBJ1-2; D is uncertain. CDR3 size: 12 residues. Trimming pared 5 bases from V and 2 bases from J, leaving 6 bases between. In germline, CDR1 is SEHNR, CDR2 FQNEAQ (reference sequence). This chain's CDR3 is CASSRENYGYTF. For the CDR3, the DNA is TGTGCCAGCAGCCGGGAAAACTATGGCTACACCTTC.

The chain has TRBV10-1 and TRBJ2-1, with TRBD2 as a possible D gene (6 bases). Germline V lookup: CDR1 WNHNN, CDR2 SYGVQD (reference sequence). The CDR3 contains 15 residues. Trimming pared 4 bases from V and 4 bases from J, leaving 14 bases between. For the CDR3, the DNA is TGCGCCAGCAGTGGTACTAGCTCCGGATACAATGAGCAGTTCTTC. As protein: CASSGTSSGYNEQFF.

This chain joins TRBV5-1 and TRBJ1-3; 8 positions agree with TRBD1. Germline CDR1 SGHRS, CDR2 YFSETQ. V lost 3 bases and J lost 4; bases outside the gene matches: 6. CDR3 length: 15 residues. CDR3 DNA sequence: TGCGCCAGCAGCTCCTCACAGGGGGTCGGAAACACCATATATTTT. This gives the protein CASSSSQGVGNTIYF.

The rearrangement uses TRBV29-1 and TRBJ2-7; a weak D match, TRBD2 (6 bases). Germline V gene lookup returns CDR1 SQVTM and CDR2 ANQGSEA. V lost 3 bases, J lost 6 bases, and 12 bases lay in between. The CDR3 totals 12 residues. The CDR3 coding sequence is TGCAGCGTTGAGGGGCCGGGGGTCGAGCAGTACTTC. As protein: CSVEGPGVEQYF.

The genes are TRBV12-5 and TRBJ1-1; the D gene is possibly TRBD1 (6 bases). Germline assignment: CDR1 LGHNT and CDR2 FRNRAP. V lost 0 bases to trimming and J lost 1 base, with 9 bases between them. The CDR3 consists of 15 residues. This CDR3 is CASGLVLGGNTEAFF. CDR3 nucleotides: TGTGCTAGTGGTTTGGTACTAGGGGGGAACACTGAAGCTTTCTTT. Based on the CDR3 plus reference TRBV12-5 and TRBJ1-1, the full variable domain is DARVTQTPRHKVTEMGQEVTMRCQPILGHNTVFWYRQTMMQGLELLAYFRNRAPLDDSGMPKDRFSAEMPDATLATLKIQPSEPRDSAVYFCASGLVLGGNTEAFFGQGTRLTVV.

The chain recombines TRBV2 with TRBJ1-1, with 7 bases aligning to TRBD1. The CDR3 spans 13 residues. CDR1 and CDR2 from the germline V gene are SNHLY and FYNNEI. V shed 5 bases, J shed 1 base, and the junction held 1 base outside the gene matches. The CDR3 protein is CASSRTGNTEAFF. CDR3 sequence (DNA): TGTGCCAGCAGTCGGACAGGGAACACTGAAGCTTTCTTT.

The chain combines TRBV5-6 with TRBJ1-1; D remains unclear. Trimming cost V 1 base and J 1 base, with 11 bases left between them. From germline, CDR1 is SGHDT and CDR2 YYEEEE. The CDR3 totals 15 residues. CDR3: CASSLTAASNTEAFF. CDR3 nucleotide sequence: TGTGCCAGCAGCTTGACAGCAGCTTCGAACACTGAAGCTTTCTTT.

The V and J genes are TRBV4-2 and TRBJ2-3, with 8 bases fitting TRBD2. CDR1 and CDR2 (germline): LGHNA, YNFKEQ. This CDR3 has 17 residues. V gave up 0 bases and J gave up 6 bases; unmatched junction bases: 11. CDR3 nucleotides: TGTGCCAGCAGCCAAGAAGGCGGACTAGCACTCGGTGATACGCAGTATTTT. It yields the protein CASSQEGGLALGDTQYF.

The J gene is TRBJ2-2, the V gene TRBV5-6; D unresolved. V was clipped by 0 bases and J by 2 bases, with 5 bases between them. Germline V gene sequence: CDR1 SGHDT, CDR2 YYEEEE. This CDR3 is 14 amino acids long. CDR3 sequence: CASSLGHNTGELFF. In DNA, the CDR3 is TGTGCCAGCAGCTTGGGACACAACACCGGGGAGCTGTTTTTT.

In DNA, the CDR3 is TGTGCCAGTAGCCCCCTCAGGGGGCGACGGGGTGAAAAACTGTTTTTT. It codes for CASSPLRGRRGEKLFF. The chain employs TRBV19 and TRBJ1-4; 8 nucleotides match TRBD1. V lost 6 bases, J lost 7 bases, and 13 bases stayed unmatched. Germline lookup yields CDR1 LNHDA and CDR2 SQIVND (reference sequence). The CDR3 sequence is 16 residues long.

The chain couples TRBV5-4 to TRBJ2-3; perhaps TRBD2 as D (6 bases). Germline values: CDR1 SGHNT, CDR2 YYREEE (reference sequence). The germline V and J ends were trimmed by 7 bases and 2 bases, with 11 bases remaining between them. The CDR3 covers 13 residues. The CDR3 loop is CASSGGPTDTQYF. The CDR3 DNA reads TGTGCCAGCTCAGGAGGGCCCACAGATACGCAGTATTTT.

The rearrangement links TRBV28 to TRBJ1-2, with no clear D. The CDR3 is 11 residues long. V was clipped by 3 bases and J by 7 bases, with 6 bases between them. The germline V gene encodes CDR1 MDHEN and CDR2 SYDVKM. The chain's CDR3 is CASSFPSGYTF. CDR3 DNA sequence: TGTGCCAGCAGTTTCCCGAGTGGCTACACCTTC.

This clone was seen a few times. CDR3 coding DNA: TGTGCCAGTAGTCCTGACAGGCGGCGGGAAGCTTTCTTT. Translated: CASSPDRRREAFF. The chain is built from TRBV19 and TRBJ1-1, with a possible D match to TRBD1 (6 bases). The V gene lost 5 bases and the J gene lost 8 bases, with 15 bases spanning the gap. The length of the CDR3 is 13 residues. Germline V gives CDR1 LNHDA, CDR2 SQIVND (reference sequence).

The chain uses TRBV29-1 and TRBJ2-2, with TRBD2 matching over 7 bases. The CDR3 totals 14 residues. CDR1 and CDR2 from the germline V gene are SQVTM and ANQGSEA. V shed 4 bases and J 2 bases; nucleotides not matched to a gene: 4. The CDR3 nucleotides read TGCAGCGTTGTACGGGGGGTTAACACCGGGGAGCTGTTTTTT. Encoded protein: CSVVRGVNTGELFF.

This rearrangement joins TRBV11-2 to TRBJ1-2; 8 bases agree with TRBD1. Germline CDR1 reads SGHAT; CDR2 reads FQNNGV. V trimming: 6 bases; J trimming: 5 bases; junction bases outside the gene matches: 11. The CDR3 spans 15 residues. The CDR3 is CASSPTGGQKYGYTF. The CDR3, as DNA: TGTGCCAGCAGTCCCACAGGGGGACAAAAATATGGCTACACCTTC.

The chain uses TRBV5-1 and TRBJ2-2, with no clear D. Trimming pared 0 bases from V and 3 bases from J, leaving 12 bases between. CDR3 length equals 16 residues. Germline V gene lookup returns CDR1 SGHRS and CDR2 YFSETQ. The CDR3 protein is CASSLEPSSDTGELFF. The CDR3 DNA reads as TGCGCCAGCAGCTTGGAACCATCCTCGGACACCGGGGAGCTGTTTTTT.

The table lists this clone with a count of one. The chain recombines TRBV4-1 with TRBJ2-1, with D perhaps matching TRBD1 (7 bases). V was shortened by 0 bases and J by 6 bases, with 15 bases between the two germline ends. This CDR3 contains 16 residues. Germline CDR1 reads MGHRA; CDR2 reads YSYEKL. DNA for the CDR3: TGCGCCAGCAGCCAAGACGGGGGACAGACTTCCAATGAGCAGTTCTTC. Amino acid sequence: CASSQDGGQTSNEQFF.

The chain is built from TRBV27 and TRBJ2-7; no firm D call. The CDR3 contains 14 residues. CDR1 is MNHEY and CDR2 is SMNVEV in the germline V gene (reference sequence). The germline V and J ends were trimmed by 5 bases and 0 bases, with 11 bases remaining between them. CDR3 nucleotides: TGTGCCAGCAGTCCCGCGACATTCTCCTACGAGCAGTACTTC. Its protein is CASSPATFSYEQYF.

The chain uses TRBV27 and TRBJ1-6, with unresolved D. The V end lost 6 bases, the J end lost 10 bases, and 22 bases lay between the germline ends. Looked up from germline, CDR1 is MNHEY and CDR2 is SMNVEV (reference sequence). This CDR3 region has 16 residues. CDR3: CASRQVPGTVNSPLHF. The DNA for the CDR3 is TGTGCCAGCAGACAAGTCCCGGGAACGGTCAACTCACCCCTCCACTTT.

This chain joins TRBV24-1 and TRBJ2-1; D is unresolved. From germline, CDR1 is KGHDR and CDR2 SFDVKD. Trimming took off 4 bases at V and 8 bases at J, with 14 bases between the two ends. This CDR3 is built from 14 residues. This CDR3 reads CATSDSSSVDEQFF. For the CDR3, the DNA is TGTGCCACCAGTGACTCCTCCTCCGTTGATGAGCAGTTCTTC.

J is TRBJ2-7 and V is TRBV18; D may be TRBD1 (6 bases). V lost 3 bases, J lost 1 base, and 10 bases lay in between. Germline CDR1 is KGHSH and CDR2 is LQKENI. CDR3 length: 14 residues. The CDR3 protein is CASSPDSTSYEQYV. Written as DNA, the CDR3 is TGTGCCAGCTCACCGGACAGTACTTCCTACGAGCAGTACGTC.

The chain has TRBV5-4 and TRBJ1-2; 8 positions agree with TRBD1. The germline V gene has CDR1 SGHNT and CDR2 YYREEE (reference sequence). This CDR3 is built from 13 residues. V lost 1 base and J lost 6; bases outside the gene matches: 2. The CDR3 region is CASSLTGGNGYTF. CDR3 DNA sequence: TGTGCCAGCAGCTTGACAGGGGGGAATGGCTACACCTTC.

The chain uses TRBV12-5 and TRBJ1-1; D possibly corresponds to TRBD1 (5 bases). V dropped 0 bases and J dropped 1 base, with 18 bases sitting between them. Germline loops: CDR1 LGHNT, CDR2 FRNRAP. The CDR3 is made up of 18 amino acids. CDR3: CASGLVLGRADSNTEAFF. In nucleotides, the CDR3 is TGTGCTAGTGGTTTGGTACTCGGCAGGGCAGACTCGAACACTGAAGCTTTCTTT.

The chain couples TRBV10-2 to TRBJ2-7; the match to TRBD1 covers 8 bases. This CDR3 has 14 residues. In germline, CDR1 is WSHSY, CDR2 SAAADI. Unmatched junction bases numbered 4, after V lost 6 bases and J lost 0 bases. The DNA of the CDR3 is TGCGCCAGCAGCGGACAGGGAGGCTCCTACGAGCAGTACTTC. As protein: CASSGQGGSYEQYF.

The chain uses TRBV24-1 and TRBJ2-7; tentative D call: TRBD2 (7 bases). V was clipped by 3 bases and J by 7 bases, with 21 bases between them. The CDR3 runs to 16 residues. From germline, CDR1 is KGHDR and CDR2 SFDVKD. CDR3 loop: CATSDTTRRGTQEQYF. The DNA of the CDR3 is TGTGCCACCAGTGATACTACTCGGCGGGGGACACAGGAGCAGTACTTC.

The V and J genes are TRBV24-1 and TRBJ1-2; a possible D gene is TRBD1 (5 bases). Germline assignment: CDR1 KGHDR and CDR2 SFDVKD. CDR3 length: 13 amino acids. Trimming took 7 bases from V and 1 from J, leaving 9 bases between them. The CDR3 nucleotides are TGTGCCACCAGCACGGGGGGTAACTATGGCTACACCTTC. Translated, it gives CATSTGGNYGYTF.

This clone came up once. The chain carries TRBV2 and TRBJ1-2; a weak D match, TRBD1 (6 bases). This CDR3 is built from 13 residues. The V end was cut by 4 bases, the J end by 4 bases, with 10 bases between. The germline CDR1 and CDR2 sequences are SNHLY and FYNNEI. CDR3 loop: CASSGTEGYGYTF. In nucleotides, the CDR3 is TGTGCCAGCAGTGGGACAGAAGGCTATGGCTACACCTTC.